Presented here are 4 T cell receptor beta chains from one specimen sequenced in a study of early T cells in non-severe SARS-CoV-2 infection. In TCRdb, the 5' RACE reads were re-called with MiXCR into one record per CDR3 protein. The repertoire holds tens of thousands of distinct CDR3 sequences, with about 6.1% as singletons. The starting material was whole blood, obtained at baseline. These receptors came from an adult who was a healthcare worker with PCR-confirmed SARS-CoV-2 infection or an uninfected control (not recorded which).

This clonotype occurred many times. The chain couples TRBV5-6 to TRBJ2-7, with 10 bases identical to TRBD2. The CDR3 totals 14 residues. V dropped 5 bases and J dropped 3; count of bases not matched to a gene: 5. Germline V gene sequence: CDR1 SGHDT, CDR2 YYEEEE. Here the CDR3 DNA reads TGTGCCAGCAGTCCTAGCGGGGGTGGCTACGAGCAGTACTTC. Its protein is CASSPSGGGYEQYF.

This clonotype was recorded many times. This sequence joins TRBV7-9 and TRBJ1-5, with a weak D call TRBD1 (6 bases). The CDR3 has 15 amino acids. CDR1 SEHNR and CDR2 FQNEAQ come from the germline V gene (reference sequence). V lost 2 bases to trimming and J lost 6 bases, with 14 bases between them. The CDR3 nucleotides read TGTGCCAGCAGCTTACATGGGGGCTTGGGTCAGCCCCAGCATTTT. It encodes CASSLHGGLGQPQHF.

At least ten counts were recorded for this clonotype. This sequence joins TRBV7-6 and TRBJ1-1, with D uncertain. Germline-derived CDR1 and CDR2 are SGHVS and FNYEAQ. V lost 3 bases and J lost 4, with 24 bases in between. CDR3 length: 18 amino acids. The CDR3 sequence is CASSLVRAGTPAGTEAFF. CDR3 sequence (DNA): TGTGCCAGCAGCTTGGTCCGAGCAGGCACGCCTGCGGGCACTGAAGCTTTCTTT.

This clonotype was seen repeatedly, ten times or more. The chain employs TRBV7-9 and TRBJ2-3; 9 nucleotides align to TRBD2. Germline V gives CDR1 SEHNR, CDR2 FQNEAQ (reference sequence). The CDR3 is 15 amino acids. J gave up 2 bases and V 7 bases, and 7 bases lay outside the gene matches. CDR3 bases: TGTGCCAGCACTTTGCGGGGGGGCAACACAGATACGCAGTATTTT. Its translation is CASTLRGGNTDTQYF. Combining the CDR3 with reference TRBV7-9 and TRBJ2-3 gives the whole variable domain DTGVSQNPRHKITKRGQNVTFRCDPISEHNRLYWYRQTLGQGPEFLTYFQNEAQLEKSRLLSDRFSAERPKGSFSTLEIQRTEQGDSAMYLCASTLRGGNTDTQYFGPGTRLTVL.